This T cell receptor (beta chain) emerged from a study of shared clonotypes between healthy human individuals. Study-level background: Three plates each covered CD4 naive and memory; CD8 naive two, CD8 memory one. Overall study results and limits: Several donors shared about 4.5% of their naive CD4 clonotypes. The study found lower generation probabilities in non-shared clonotypes than in those shared by all four donors.

Trimming removed 1 base from V and 6 bases from J; junction bases left unmatched: 5. The CDR3 is made up of 14 amino acids. The V gene's germline CDR1 is SGHAT and CDR2 FQNNGV. On this clone itself: Its specificity is unknown.

The method was immunoSEQ multiplex PCR; TCRdb's version includes in-frame clones alone and lacks a portion of them. The sample shows roughly 2,300,000 clones, approximately 90% of them seen only once. Adult Caucasians living in Nashville, Tennessee made up all of the donors. The TCR comes from a man in his late teens or twenties in good health. Some clones in this sample may be carry-over from other donors' samples. The chain uses TRBV11-2 and TRBJ2-7; TRBD2 matches 8 bases. The sequenced material came from naive CD4+ T cells from PBMCs. Subset specified: CD45RA+ positively selected. In DNA form, the CDR3 reads TGTGCCAGCAGCTTAGGGAGCGGGAGCGGCGAGCAGTACTTC. It yields the protein CASSLGSGSGEQYF.